What follows is one T cell receptor (beta chain) and its context. Its antigen is unidentified. These data originate in a study of shared clonotypes between healthy human individuals. Sequenced by immunoSEQ multiplex PCR; TCRdb stores in-frame clones only, minus some. The sample lists around 1.4 million clones, just under 99% seen once, with over 0.3% in the top ten. Trimming left V 7 bases short and J 7 bases short, with 22 bases between. The length of the CDR3 is 16 residues. The germline CDR1 and CDR2 sequences are SGHTA and FQGNSA. Whole-study results and caveats: Incompleteness in sorted-subset sequencing, despite large depth, was shown by rarefaction.

The sequenced material came from naive CD4+ T cells sorted from blood. Subset meaning: CD45RA+ positively selected. The sequence was obtained from a young man in good health. This chain uses TRBV7-2 with TRBJ2-2; D may be TRBD1 (6 bases). The CDR3, as DNA: TGTGCCAGCACCCCCGGGGCAGGGGTCTTAGGCGGGGAGCTGTTTTTT. This encodes CASTPGAGVLGGELFF.